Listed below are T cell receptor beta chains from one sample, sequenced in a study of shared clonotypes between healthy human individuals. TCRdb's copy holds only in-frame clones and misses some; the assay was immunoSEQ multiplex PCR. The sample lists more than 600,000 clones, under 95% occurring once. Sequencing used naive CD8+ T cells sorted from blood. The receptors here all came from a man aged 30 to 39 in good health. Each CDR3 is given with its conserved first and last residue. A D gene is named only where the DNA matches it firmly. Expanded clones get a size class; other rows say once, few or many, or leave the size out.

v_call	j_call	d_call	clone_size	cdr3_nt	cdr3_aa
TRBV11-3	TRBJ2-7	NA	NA	TGTGCCAGCAGCTCAGTGGCGGTGCGCTCCTACGAGCAGTACTTC	CASSSVAVRSYEQYF
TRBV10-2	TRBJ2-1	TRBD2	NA	TGCGCCAGCAGTGTAAGCGGGAGCTCCTACAATGAGCAGTTCTTC	CASSVSGSSYNEQFF
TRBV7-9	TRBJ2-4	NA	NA	TGTGCCAGCAGCTTGTCAGGCAAAAACATTCAGTACTTC	CASSLSGKNIQYF
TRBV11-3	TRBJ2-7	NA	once	TGTGCCAGCAGCTTTGGGGTCGCGTACGAGCAGTACTTC	CASSFGVAYEQYF
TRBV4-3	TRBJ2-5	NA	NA	TGCGCCAGCAGCTCCAGCTCGGGGGACCTGTACCAAGAGACCCAGTACTTC	CASSSSSGDLYQETQYF
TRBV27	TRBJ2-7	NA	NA	TGTGCCAGCAGTTTATCGGTCGGTGACAGATCCTACGAGCAGTACTTC	CASSLSVGDRSYEQYF
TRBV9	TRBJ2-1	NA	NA	TGTGCCAGCAGCACGAGGGGTAATGAGCAGTTCTTC	CASSTRGNEQFF
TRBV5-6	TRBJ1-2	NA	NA	TGTGCCAGCAGCTTCGGGCAGTCGATGGGAGGCTACACCTTC	CASSFGQSMGGYTF
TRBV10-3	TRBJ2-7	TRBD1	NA	TGTGCCACCGGAACAGTACAGGGGGCCAATGCCCGTACCTACGAGCAGTACTTC	CATGTVQGANARTYEQYF
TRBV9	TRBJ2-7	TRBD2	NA	TGTGCCAGCAGCCCCCAAGGGACTAGCGGAACCTACGAGCAGTACTTC	CASSPQGTSGTYEQYF
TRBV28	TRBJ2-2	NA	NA	TGTGCCAGCAGTTCAACCGACAGATTAGACACCGGGGAGCTGTTTTTT	CASSSTDRLDTGELFF
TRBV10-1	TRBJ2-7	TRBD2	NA	TGCGCCAGCAGTGAGTCGTACGGGACTAGTGACTACGAGCAGTACTTC	CASSESYGTSDYEQYF
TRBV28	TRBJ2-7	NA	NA	TGTGCCAGCAGTCCCCTCGAGGCTTCGAGCTACGAGCAGTACTTC	CASSPLEASSYEQYF
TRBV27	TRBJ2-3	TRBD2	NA	TGTGCCAGCAGTTTCGGACTAGCAGCAGATACGCAGTATTTT	CASSFGLAADTQYF
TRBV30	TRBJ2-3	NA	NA	TGTGCCTGGAGTGAGTTGGAGGGGCCCGCCACAGATACGCAGTATTTT	CAWSELEGPATDTQYF
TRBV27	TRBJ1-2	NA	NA	TGTGCCAGCAGTCCGGTGGGCAACTATGGCTACACCTTC	CASSPVGNYGYTF
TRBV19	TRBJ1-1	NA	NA	TGTGCCAGTATAGGGGTATTGAACACTGAAGCTTTCTTT	CASIGVLNTEAFF
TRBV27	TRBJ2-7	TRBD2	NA	TGTGCCAGCGGGGGTGGGCTAGCGGGCGAGCAGTACTTC	CASGGGLAGEQYF
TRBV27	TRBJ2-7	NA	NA	TGTGCCAGCCGTTCCTCCGTTTACGAGCAGTACTTC	CASRSSVYEQYF
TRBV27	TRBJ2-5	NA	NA	TGTGCCAGCAGTTTAGAGTTTGGGACCCAAGAGACCCAGTACTTC	CASSLEFGTQETQYF
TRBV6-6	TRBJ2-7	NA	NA	TGTGCCAGCAGTCCTCTGCTTAGCGAGCAGTACTTC	CASSPLLSEQYF
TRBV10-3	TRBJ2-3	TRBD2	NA	TGTGCCATCAGTGGCCATAGCGGGGATACGCAGTATTTT	CAISGHSGDTQYF
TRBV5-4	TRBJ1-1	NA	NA	TGTGCCAGCAGCCCGCCGGGAGATAACACTGAAGCTTTCTTT	CASSPPGDNTEAFF
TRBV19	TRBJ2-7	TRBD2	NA	TGTGCCAGTAGTATTTTTGGGGGGGACCCCTACGAGCAGTACTTC	CASSIFGGDPYEQYF
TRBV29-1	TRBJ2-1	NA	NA	TGCAGCGTTGAATCGTTGGAGCAGTTCTTC	CSVESLEQFF
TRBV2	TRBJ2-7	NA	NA	TGTGCCAGCAGTTCCGACAGCCGGCCCTACGAGCAGTACTTC	CASSSDSRPYEQYF
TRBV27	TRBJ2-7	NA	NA	TGTGCCAGCAGTTTACTGGGGGACTACGAGCAGTACTTC	CASSLLGDYEQYF
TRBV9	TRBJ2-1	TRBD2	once	TGTGCCAGCAGCGTAGCTAGCGGGAACTACAATGAGCAGTTCTTC	CASSVASGNYNEQFF
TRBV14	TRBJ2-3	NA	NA	TGTGCCAGCAGTCCCCAGGGAGTACGCACAGATACGCAGTATTTT	CASSPQGVRTDTQYF
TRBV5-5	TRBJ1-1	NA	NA	TGTGCCAGCCGTCAAGTGAATTCGCTGAACACTGAAGCTTTCTTT	CASRQVNSLNTEAFF
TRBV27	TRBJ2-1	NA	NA	TGTGCCAGCAGTACTATTAGACAGATTAACAATGAGCAGTTCTTC	CASSTIRQINNEQFF
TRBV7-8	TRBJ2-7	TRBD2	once	TGTGCCAGCAGCTTAGATCCAGTAGCGGGGAGCTACGAGCAGTACTTC	CASSLDPVAGSYEQYF
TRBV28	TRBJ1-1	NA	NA	TGTGCCAGCAGACCACAGGGTCCTCGCACTGAAGCTTTCTTT	CASRPQGPRTEAFF
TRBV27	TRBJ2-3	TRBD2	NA	TGTGCCAGCAGTACTCCCGGGACTAGCGAGACGAGTACGCAGTATTTT	CASSTPGTSETSTQYF
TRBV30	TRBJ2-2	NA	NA	TGTGCCTGGAGTGTAAAAGGGAACGGCGGGGAGCTGTTTTTT	CAWSVKGNGGELFF
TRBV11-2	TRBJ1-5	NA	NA	TGTGCCAGCAGCTCATGGCATAGCAATCAGCCCCAGCATTTT	CASSSWHSNQPQHF
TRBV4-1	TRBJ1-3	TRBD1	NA	TGCGCCAGCAGCTCACACAGGGGGCTTTATGGAAACACCATATATTTT	CASSSHRGLYGNTIYF
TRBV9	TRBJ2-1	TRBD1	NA	TGTGCCAGCAGCGCCGGGACAGGGGGCTATGAGCAGTTCTTC	CASSAGTGGYEQFF
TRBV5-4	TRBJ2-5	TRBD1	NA	TGTGCCAGCAGCTTTCAGGGGGCCCAAGAGACCCAGTACTTC	CASSFQGAQETQYF
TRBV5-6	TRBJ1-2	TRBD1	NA	TGTGCCAGCATAGCCCAAGCCAATGACAGGGGGTCTGACTATGGCTACACCTTC	CASIAQANDRGSDYGYTF
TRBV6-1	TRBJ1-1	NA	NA	TGTGCCAGCAGAAGACAGCGCTCCATGAACACTGAAGCTTTCTTT	CASRRQRSMNTEAFF
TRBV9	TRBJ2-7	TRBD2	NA	TGTGCCAGCAGCGCCTCCGGGACTAGCGACGAGCAGTACTTC	CASSASGTSDEQYF
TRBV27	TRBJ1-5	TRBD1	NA	TGTGCCAGCAGTCCGGGGACAGGGGGCATTCAGCCCCAGCATTTT	CASSPGTGGIQPQHF
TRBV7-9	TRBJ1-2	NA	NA	TGTGCCAGCAGCCCACGGGGGGGTCAGGGAGCTAACTATGGCTACACCTTC	CASSPRGGQGANYGYTF
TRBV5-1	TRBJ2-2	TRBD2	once	TGCGCCAGCAGCTTTAACGAAGCGGGAGGTAGCAGGGAGCTGTTTTTT	CASSFNEAGGSRELFF
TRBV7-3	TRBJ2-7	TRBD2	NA	TGTGCCAGCAGCCTCGACAGCGGGAGGGCCGTAGACGAGCAGTACTTC	CASSLDSGRAVDEQYF
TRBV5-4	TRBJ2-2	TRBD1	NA	TGTGCCAGCAGCTTGAGACCGGACAGGGTGAACACCGGGGAGCTGTTTTTT	CASSLRPDRVNTGELFF
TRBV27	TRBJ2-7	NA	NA	TGTGCCAGCAGTTTATCGTCGGGGTCGGGTTACGAGCAGTACTTC	CASSLSSGSGYEQYF
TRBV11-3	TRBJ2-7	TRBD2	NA	TGTGCCAGCAGCCAGCCAGCGAGCGGGAGTACGCGCGAGCAGTACTTC	CASSQPASGSTREQYF
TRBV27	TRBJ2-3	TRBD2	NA	TGTGCCAGCAGTGCCCCGGGACTAGCGGGTTTTAGCACAGATACGCAGTATTTT	CASSAPGLAGFSTDTQYF
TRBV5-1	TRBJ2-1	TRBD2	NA	TGCGCCAGCAGCTTGGTAGTGGGAGGGGAGGATGAGCAGTTCTTC	CASSLVVGGEDEQFF
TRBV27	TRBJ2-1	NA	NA	TGTGCCAGCAGTTTACAGGTATCCTCCTACAATGAGCAGTTCTTC	CASSLQVSSYNEQFF
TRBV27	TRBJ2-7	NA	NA	TGTGCCAGCAGTCCTAGTAGCTCCTACGAGCAGTACTTC	CASSPSSSYEQYF